This is a list of T cell receptor beta chains from one sample in a study of blood T cell repertoires in COVID-19. Sequencing was performed with immunoSEQ multiplex PCR; in TCRdb, only in-frame clones are kept and a portion is missing. The table records 150,000 or so clones, around 84% of them present only once. The sequenced sample consisted of PBMCs or T cells enriched from blood (not recorded which). The receptor set was obtained from a man in his forties who had recovered from COVID-19. CDR3s leave out the opening cysteine and the closing phenylalanine or tryptophan. Fields, in order: V gene, CDR3 protein.

V: TRBV27; CDR3: ASSGLAAEDNEQF
V: TRBV9; CDR3: ASSVTGGIVEQY
V: TRBV27; CDR3: ASSVQGWNTGELF
V: TRBV9; CDR3: ASTLDPQGASEAF
V: TRBV4-1; CDR3: ASSRELNYGYT
V: TRBV4-1; CDR3: ASSYDSSYEQY
V: TRBV5-1; CDR3: ASRATGGSDYGYT
V: TRBV5-1; CDR3: ASSLGAGSYNSPLH
V: TRBV5-4; CDR3: ASSTDRGLRGYT
V: TRBV6-5; CDR3: ASSYLDVRQGNGYT
V: TRBV19; CDR3: ASIRTGGKGQPQH
V: TRBV19; CDR3: ATRLAGRDTQY
V: TRBV7-9; CDR3: ASSSGQGPTGELF
V: TRBV6-2/TRBV6-3; CDR3: ASSYGGQSYEQY
V: TRBV2; CDR3: ASSARSNQPQH
V: TRBV12-3/TRBV12-4; CDR3: ASSLLAGERPD
V: TRBV6-4; CDR3: ASSLIRDSPLH
V: TRBV6-5; CDR3: ASSNRFDYGYT
V: TRBV12-3/TRBV12-4; CDR3: ASSLGQFHGYT
V: TRBV28; CDR3: ASSLIGGGRGYT
V: TRBV27; CDR3: ASSPRTGGIYNEQF
V: TRBV11-1; CDR3: ASSLRLAGFTDTQY
V: TRBV5-1; CDR3: ASSSSGGGRSGNTIY
V: TRBV6-1; CDR3: ASSDLTVSGYGYT
V: TRBV9; CDR3: ASSVGGTYEQY
V: TRBV29-1; CDR3: SVRQSSYEQY
V: TRBV27; CDR3: ASSSLGKGATNYGYT
V: TRBV7-9; CDR3: ASSRTGTSGYEQY
V: TRBV5-1; CDR3: ASSASGQGSEKLF
V: TRBV6-1; CDR3: ASSGLGTGAGNYGYT
V: TRBV2; CDR3: ASSEHYNEQF
V: TRBV19; CDR3: ASSKGAGITREQF
V: TRBV11-2; CDR3: ASSLQGANTEAF
V: TRBV13; CDR3: ASSLDQGQNTEAF
V: TRBV27; CDR3: ASSPSPWTGWAGNTIY
V: TRBV7-6; CDR3: ASSLPRGTGLAQETQY